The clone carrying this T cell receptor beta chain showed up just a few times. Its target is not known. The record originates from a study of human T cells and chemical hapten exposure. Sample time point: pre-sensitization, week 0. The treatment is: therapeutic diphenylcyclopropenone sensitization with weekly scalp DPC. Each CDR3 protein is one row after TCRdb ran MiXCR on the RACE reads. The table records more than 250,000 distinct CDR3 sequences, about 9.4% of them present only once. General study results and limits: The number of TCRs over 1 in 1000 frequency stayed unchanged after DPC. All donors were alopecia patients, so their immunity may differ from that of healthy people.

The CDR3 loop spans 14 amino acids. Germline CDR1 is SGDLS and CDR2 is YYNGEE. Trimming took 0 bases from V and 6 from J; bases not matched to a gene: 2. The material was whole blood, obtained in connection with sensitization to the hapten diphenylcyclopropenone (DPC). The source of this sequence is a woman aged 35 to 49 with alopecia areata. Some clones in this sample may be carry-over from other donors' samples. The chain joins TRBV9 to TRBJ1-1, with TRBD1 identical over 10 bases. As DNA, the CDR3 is TGTGCCAGCAGCGTAGGACAGGGGGCCTCTGAAGCTTTCTTT. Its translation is CASSVGQGASEAFF.